This T cell receptor beta chain was sequenced for a study of graft-versus-host responses after intestinal transplantation. Study-wide context: Anti-thymocyte globulin induction, then tacrolimus and steroids for around 3 years, went to all recipients.

The study, taken as a whole, reports: Early post-transplant HvG declines tracked with peak circulating GvH clone levels. In recipient marrow, GvH clones were found, and some appeared first in ileum or blood.

Notes on this clone: The antigen remains unidentified.

Clones were read by immunoSEQ multiplex PCR, and TCRdb kept only the in-frame ones, dropping some. The sample includes roughly 110,000 clones, more than 90% of them seen just once. Germline values: CDR1 SGHTA, CDR2 FQGTGA. The V end was cut by 0 bases, the J end by 1 base, with 7 bases between. The CDR3 covers 15 residues. The chain carries TRBV7-3 and TRBJ2-1; D perhaps matches TRBD2 (6 bases). The sample was unstimulated CD4+ T cells sorted from spleen or lymph node cells, taken before transplant. The sequence came from a human donor who was the organ donor for an intestinal transplant. CDR3 sequence reads: CASSLTAGSYNEQFF. DNA for the CDR3: TGTGCCAGCAGCTTAACGGCGGGGTCCTACAATGAGCAGTTCTTC.